This entry lists 23 T cell receptor beta chains sequenced from one sample in a study of blood T cell repertoires in COVID-19. The assay was immunoSEQ multiplex PCR, and TCRdb's table has in-frame clones only and misses some. The data hold some 360,000 clones, with around 87% observed a single time. Sequenced: peripheral blood. These receptors were collected from a woman aged 60-70 years with COVID-19, enrolled during active disease.

This clone was seen a single time. DNA for the CDR3: TGTGCCAGCAGCCCCCCTTTAGCGGGGACCTCCTACAATGAGCAGTTCTTC. This sequence encodes CASSPPLAGTSYNEQFF. This chain connects TRBV11-2 to TRBJ2-1; 8 nucleotides agree with TRBD2. This CDR3 has 17 residues. The J segment lost 0 bases and the V segment lost 5 bases, leaving 9 bases of the junction unmatched. Germline-derived CDR1 and CDR2 are SGHAT and FQNNGV.

The rearrangement links TRBV19 to TRBJ1-5; a possible D gene is TRBD1 (5 bases). The CDR3 has 15 amino acids. Trimming shortened V by 7 bases and J by 4 bases, and 17 bases separated the two germline ends. Germline values: CDR1 LNHDA, CDR2 SQIVND (reference sequence). This CDR3 is CASIPKTESNQPQHF. The CDR3 DNA is TGTGCCAGTATCCCAAAGACAGAGAGTAATCAGCCCCAGCATTTT.

The rearrangement joins TRBV4-1 to TRBJ1-5; possible D gene TRBD1, 5 bases. Trimming stripped 2 bases from V and 6 bases from J, with 8 bases between. CDR3 size: 13 residues. Germline V gives CDR1 MGHRA, CDR2 YSYEKL. The CDR3 DNA reads as TGCGCCAGCAGCCAACCAGGGTTTCAGCCCCAGCATTTT. It translates to CASSQPGFQPQHF.

This clone was observed a handful of times. The chain uses TRBV6-5 and TRBJ1-1, with 11 bases aligning to TRBD1. CDR3 length equals 15 residues. After removal of 6 bases from V and 7 bases from J, the junction contained 10 bases not matched to a gene. The V gene's germline CDR1 is MNHEY and CDR2 SVGAGI. The chain's CDR3 is CASRQIPGQGDEAFF. The DNA for the CDR3 is TGTGCCAGCAGACAAATACCGGGACAGGGGGATGAAGCTTTCTTT.

The chain uses TRBV11-2 and TRBJ1-1, with D possibly matching TRBD1 (5 bases). This CDR3 contains 14 residues. CDR1 is SGHAT and CDR2 is FQNNGV in the germline V gene. The V end lost 3 bases, the J end lost 1 base, and 9 bases lay between the germline ends. The CDR3 loop reads CASSLATGNTEAFF. The DNA for the CDR3 is TGTGCCAGCAGCTTGGCTACAGGGAACACTGAAGCTTTCTTT. The complete variable domain, with remaining parts taken from reference TRBV11-2 and TRBJ1-1, reads EAGVAQSPRYKIIEKRQSVAFWCNPISGHATLYWYQQILGQGPKLLIQFQNNGVVDDSQLPKDRFSAERLKGVDSTLKIQPAKLEDSAVYLCASSLATGNTEAFFGQGTRLTVV.

The J gene is TRBJ1-4, the V gene TRBV18; D gene uncertain. There are 16 residues in the CDR3. Germline CDR1 KGHSH, CDR2 LQKENI. The V and J ends lost 5 bases and 8 bases respectively, with 21 bases between them. The CDR3 is CASSFLPAVLSEKLFF. In nucleotides, the CDR3 is TGTGCCAGCTCATTTTTACCTGCAGTCCTCTCCGAAAAACTGTTTTTT.

The chain recombines TRBV7-9 with TRBJ1-2; no clear D. Trimming took off 1 base at V and 3 bases at J, with 12 bases between the two ends. The CDR3 totals 15 residues. Germline lookup yields CDR1 SEHNR and CDR2 FQNEAQ (reference sequence). The CDR3 here is CASSLGQVPYYGYTF. As DNA, the CDR3 is TGTGCCAGCAGCTTAGGGCAGGTCCCCTACTATGGCTACACCTTC.

V and J are TRBV4-1 and TRBJ1-4; D gene ambiguous. Deletions cut 0 bases from V and 7 bases from J, with 9 bases between. This CDR3 is built from 14 residues. Germline CDR1 MGHRA, CDR2 YSYEKL. CDR3 nucleotides: TGCGCCAGCAGCCAAGAACAGCGGGGTGAAAAACTGTTTTTT. Translation: CASSQEQRGEKLFF.

This chain connects TRBV18 to TRBJ1-2; 10 nucleotides match TRBD1. This CDR3 contains 15 residues. In germline, CDR1 is KGHSH, CDR2 LQKENI. J was trimmed by 3 bases and V by 3 bases; bases with no gene match: 4. DNA of the CDR3: TGTGCCAGCTCACCGACAGGGGGCGCTGACTATGGCTACACCTTC. Translating it yields CASSPTGGADYGYTF.

The rearrangement uses TRBV7-8 and TRBJ1-3; 7 nucleotides line up with TRBD1. This CDR3 has 16 amino acids. Per germline, CDR1 SGHVS and CDR2 FQNEAQ. V was clipped by 6 bases and J by 0 bases; unmatched bases: 8. The CDR3 DNA reads as TGTGCCAGCAGACTACAGGGGCTCAGCTCTGGAAACACCATATATTTT. It codes for CASRLQGLSSGNTIYF.

This clone was found once. The rearrangement uses TRBV5-1 and TRBJ1-2, with D hard to call. The V gene's germline CDR1 is SGHRS and CDR2 YFSETQ. The CDR3 runs to 13 residues. The V and J ends lost 0 bases and 4 bases respectively, with 7 bases between them. The CDR3 region is CASSLAAGYGYTF. The CDR3 DNA reads TGCGCCAGCAGCTTGGCGGCAGGCTATGGCTACACCTTC.

This chain connects TRBV5-1 to TRBJ2-7; tentatively, D is TRBD1 (6 bases). Trimming left V 0 bases short and J 0 bases short, with 13 bases between. The CDR3 is made up of 16 amino acids. The germline V gene encodes CDR1 SGHRS and CDR2 YFSETQ. The CDR3 protein is CASSLAGAGRSYEQYF. The CDR3 region has the DNA TGCGCCAGCAGCTTGGCAGGGGCAGGTCGCTCCTACGAGCAGTACTTC. Based on the CDR3 plus reference TRBV5-1 and TRBJ2-7, the full variable domain is KAGVTQTPRYLIKTRGQQVTLSCSPISGHRSVSWYQQTPGQGLQFLFEYFSETQRNKGNFPGRFSGRQFSNSRSEMNVSTLELGDSALYLCASSLAGAGRSYEQYFGPGTRLTVT.

In DNA form, the CDR3 reads TGTGCCAGCAGTGAAGCGCTTAGGAGGCAGCAGTACTTC. This encodes CASSEALRRQQYF. The chain has TRBV2 and TRBJ2-7; TRBD2 might be the D (5 bases). Trimming took 0 bases from V and 8 from J, leaving 11 bases between them. CDR3 size: 13 residues. Germline CDR1 and CDR2: SNHLY and FYNNEI.

This chain links TRBV24-1 with TRBJ2-4; D is unresolved. V dropped 4 bases and J dropped 8 bases, with 5 bases sitting between them. CDR1 and CDR2 from the germline V gene are KGHDR and SFDVKD. The CDR3 is 11 amino acids. CDR3 sequence reads: CATSDLDIQYF. For the CDR3, the DNA is TGTGCCACCAGTGACCTAGACATTCAGTACTTC.

This clone was counted a few times. V usage is TRBV6-5 and J usage is TRBJ1-1; TRBD1 aligns across 7 bases. The V gene's germline CDR1 is MNHEY and CDR2 SVGAGI. The CDR3 is 13 residues long. With 4 bases clipped from V and 2 bases from J, the junction kept 1 base outside the gene matches. The CDR3 nucleotides are TGTGCCAGCAGTTGGGACAGAAACACTGAAGCTTTCTTT. Its translation is CASSWDRNTEAFF.

The chain joins TRBV10-3 to TRBJ1-2, with D possibly being TRBD1 (5 bases). The germline V gene encodes CDR1 ENHRY and CDR2 SYGVKD. There are 14 residues in the CDR3. The V end was cut by 0 bases, the J end by 8 bases, with 13 bases between. The CDR3 loop is CAISESQGPGGYTF. CDR3 nucleotide sequence: TGTGCCATCAGTGAGTCTCAGGGCCCGGGCGGCTACACCTTC.

This clone showed up just a few times. One end of the junction varies from germline; a read error may be responsible. The chain employs TRBV5-1 and TRBJ2-3; 11 bases align to TRBD2. CDR1 is SGHRS, CDR2 YFSETQ, per germline. The length of the CDR3 is 13 residues. CDR3 coding DNA: TGCGCCAGCAGCTTAACCGGGACTAGCGGCGACGCTTTT. Translated: CASSLTGTSGDAF.

The chain is built from TRBV2 and TRBJ1-1; weak D call: TRBD1 (6 bases). Germline-derived CDR1 and CDR2 are SNHLY and FYNNEI. The CDR3 totals 12 residues. The V gene lost 7 bases and the J gene lost 10 bases, with 16 bases spanning the gap. CDR3 DNA sequence: TGTGCCAGCACCGACGGCAGGGGCGGAGCTTTCTTT. It specifies CASTDGRGGAFF.

The genes are TRBV6-5 and TRBJ2-2, with a weak D call TRBD2 (5 bases). The CDR3 is made up of 15 amino acids. Germline loops: CDR1 MNHEY, CDR2 SVGAGI. V lost 6 bases and J 6 bases, leaving 17 bases between the germline ends. Here the CDR3 reads CASRDQGSAAGELFF. In DNA, the CDR3 is TGTGCCAGCAGGGATCAAGGGAGCGCTGCCGGGGAGCTGTTTTTT.

The gene calls are TRBV2 and TRBJ1-1, with 11 bases matching TRBD1. The J segment lost 8 bases and the V segment lost 5 bases, leaving 10 bases of the junction unmatched. In germline, CDR1 is SNHLY, CDR2 FYNNEI. The CDR3 is 15 amino acids. The CDR3 coding sequence is TGTGCCAGCAGTATCCGGGACAGGGGGAAAGGGGAAGCTTTCTTT. As protein: CASSIRDRGKGEAFF.

CDR3 DNA: TGCGCCAGCAGCTTGTTGGCAGGCGCCAACACTGAAGCTTTCTTT. This translates into CASSLLAGANTEAFF. The J gene is TRBJ1-1, the V gene TRBV5-1, with no clear D. This CDR3 has 15 residues. Germline CDR1 reads SGHRS; CDR2 reads YFSETQ. V was shortened by 1 base and J by 2 bases, with 12 bases between the two germline ends.

The gene calls are TRBV30 and TRBJ2-3; D is ambiguous. The CDR3 runs to 12 residues. V lost 0 bases, J lost 5 bases, and 6 bases lay in between. Germline V gene sequence: CDR1 GTSNPN, CDR2 SVGIG (reference sequence). CDR3 region: CAWSVVGDTQYF. DNA of the CDR3: TGTGCCTGGAGTGTAGTCGGAGATACGCAGTATTTT.

Concerning this clone itself: One end of the junction is discordant with germline, which a read error may explain. The CDR3 is CALSTGGTPRVDTEAFF. The CDR3 bases are TGTGCCCTCAGTACGGGGGGAACCCCTCGCGTTGACACTGAAGCTTTCTTT. The V gene is TRBV10-3, the J gene TRBJ1-1, with D possibly TRBD1 on 5 matching bases. Germline CDR1 ENHRY, CDR2 SYGVKD. The CDR3 is 17 amino acids.